Presented here are 11 T cell receptor beta chains from one specimen sequenced in a study of shared clonotypes between healthy human individuals. Clones were read by immunoSEQ multiplex PCR, and TCRdb kept only the in-frame ones, dropping some. Among fewer than 600,000 clones, roughly three quarters were seen once, and the ten largest hold 12%. Source material: PBMCs. The receptors here all came from a woman between 40 and 50 years old in good health. Some clones in this sample may be carry-over from other donors' samples.

The chain carries TRBV5-1 and TRBJ2-1; 7 bases fit TRBD2. Germline V gene sequence: CDR1 SGHRS, CDR2 YFSETQ. The CDR3 sequence is 12 residues long. Losses at the gene ends were 7 bases for V and 10 bases for J; bases not matched to a gene: 8. CDR3 sequence: CASSNRGEEQFF. DNA of the CDR3: TGCGCCAGCTCCAATCGGGGGGAGGAGCAGTTCTTC.

This chain connects TRBV7-2 to TRBJ2-7; TRBD1 matches 8 bases. V dropped 4 bases and J dropped 0; count of bases not matched to a gene: 5. CDR3 size: 15 residues. The germline V gene has CDR1 SGHTA and CDR2 FQGNSA. The CDR3 DNA reads as TGTGCCAGCAGCTCGGGACAGGATCGCTCCTACGAGCAGTACTTC. Residues: CASSSGQDRSYEQYF.

The J gene is TRBJ2-1, the V gene TRBV2, with D uncertain. The V end lost 4 bases, the J end lost 15 bases, and 13 bases lay between the germline ends. Germline V gene sequence: CDR1 SNHLY, CDR2 FYNNEI. The CDR3 has 11 residues. CDR3 nucleotide sequence: TGTGCCAGCAGTGCGGCTCGTAAGTCGTTCTTC. It yields the protein CASSAARKSFF.

The V gene is TRBV14, the J gene TRBJ2-2; D is perhaps TRBD2 (5 bases). This CDR3 is built from 14 residues. The germline V gene has CDR1 SGHDN and CDR2 FVKESK. The V gene lost 4 bases and the J gene lost 3 bases, with 9 bases spanning the gap. The DNA for the CDR3 is TGTGCCAGCAGCCCGACTATCTACACCGGGGAGCTGTTTTTT. This encodes CASSPTIYTGELFF.

J is TRBJ2-5 and V is TRBV11-2, with D hard to call. The CDR3 is made up of 14 amino acids. V lost 5 bases and J lost 0, with 10 bases in between. Per the germline V gene, CDR1 is SGHAT and CDR2 is FQNNGV. The CDR3 nucleotides are TGTGCCAGCAGCCACAATGGGTACCAAGAGACCCAGTACTTC. Protein sequence: CASSHNGYQETQYF.

The CDR3 nucleotides read TGCGCCAGCAGAGGCAGGACTCAACCCCTAAGCACTGAAGCTTTCTTT. Residues: CASRGRTQPLSTEAFF. The gene calls are TRBV5-1 and TRBJ1-1; no firm D call. The CDR3 is made up of 16 amino acids. The ends were cut back, 5 bases at V and 4 bases at J, with 21 bases in the middle. CDR1 and CDR2 from the germline V gene are SGHRS and YFSETQ.

The chain uses TRBV7-9 and TRBJ2-7, with TRBD2 matching 8 bases. This CDR3 has 16 amino acids. The ends lost 1 base at V and 3 bases at J; junction bases unmatched: 8. Germline CDR1 reads SEHNR; CDR2 reads FQNEAQ (reference sequence). CDR3 amino acids: CASSLVSLAGVYEQYF. CDR3 DNA: TGTGCCAGCAGCTTAGTTAGCCTAGCGGGTGTCTACGAGCAGTACTTC.

The chain recombines TRBV7-8 with TRBJ1-2; 10 bases align to TRBD1. With 4 bases clipped from V and 8 bases from J, the junction kept 10 bases outside the gene matches. This CDR3 is built from 15 residues. Germline CDR1 SGHVS, CDR2 FQNEAQ. CDR3 nucleotides: TGTGCCAGCAGCTCCCTGGACAGGGGGACGGGGGGCTACACCTTC. Translated: CASSSLDRGTGGYTF.

This clone has a single count. A far larger clone is one base from this, pointing to a likely read error. The chain uses TRBV30 and TRBJ1-4; 7 nucleotides match TRBD1. V was pared by 2 bases and J by 7 bases, with 16 bases of the junction left unmatched. Germline V lookup: CDR1 GTSNPN, CDR2 SVGIG (reference sequence). The CDR3 contains 17 residues. The CDR3 sequence: CAWSRDRATVLSEKLFF. In nucleotides, the CDR3 is TGTGCCTGGAGTAGGGACAGAGCGACTGTTTTGAGTGAAAAACTGTTTTTT.

Notes on this clone: Other DNA sequences within the sample encode an identical CDR3. This chain connects TRBV27 to TRBJ2-7, with 7 bases fitting TRBD1. The germline V gene encodes CDR1 MNHEY and CDR2 SMNVEV (reference sequence). After removal of 2 bases from V and 3 bases from J, the junction contained 4 bases not matched to a gene. The CDR3 contains 14 residues. CDR3 nucleotides: TGTGCCAGCAGTTTAGGGGACAGAGGCTACGAGCAGTACTTC. Protein: CASSLGDRGYEQYF.

The chain is built from TRBV11-3 and TRBJ2-2; 13 positions agree with TRBD2. The CDR3 sequence is 16 residues long. CDR1 is SGHNT and CDR2 is YENEEA in the germline V gene. After removal of 5 bases from V and 4 bases from J, the junction contained 4 bases not matched to a gene. DNA of the CDR3: TGTGCCAGCAGCCCCGGACTAGCGGGAGTCACCGGGGAGCTGTTTTTT. Translated, it gives CASSPGLAGVTGELFF. Full variable domain (missing parts from reference TRBV11-3 and TRBJ2-2): EAGVVQSPRYKIIEKKQPVAFWCNPISGHNTLYWYLQNLGQGPELLIRYENEEAVDDSQLPKDRFSAERLKGVDSTLKIQPAELGDSAVYLCASSPGLAGVTGELFFGEGSRLTVL.